This T cell receptor beta chain was profiled in a study of CD8 T cells in Susac syndrome. cDNA came from about 0.5 to 1 ug RNA primed by random hexamers. TCRdb processed the immunoSEQ multiplex PCR reads anew with MiXCR; each CDR3 protein has one entry. The sample contains 250,000 to 300,000 distinct CDR3 sequences, 75% to 90% of which appear only once. V dropped 2 bases and J dropped 6 bases, with 5 bases sitting between them. Germline V gene sequence: CDR1 SGHNT, CDR2 YYREEE (reference sequence). This CDR3 is built from 12 residues. From blood CD8+ and CD4+ T cells, TCR beta sequences were generated.

Sequencing used CD8+ T cells from PBMCs. This TCR was sampled from a human donor with multiple sclerosis. The chain uses TRBV5-4 and TRBJ1-4; D call uncertain. The CDR3 region is CASSFGDEKLFF. DNA of the CDR3: TGTGCCAGCAGCTTCGGGGATGAAAAACTGTTTTTT.